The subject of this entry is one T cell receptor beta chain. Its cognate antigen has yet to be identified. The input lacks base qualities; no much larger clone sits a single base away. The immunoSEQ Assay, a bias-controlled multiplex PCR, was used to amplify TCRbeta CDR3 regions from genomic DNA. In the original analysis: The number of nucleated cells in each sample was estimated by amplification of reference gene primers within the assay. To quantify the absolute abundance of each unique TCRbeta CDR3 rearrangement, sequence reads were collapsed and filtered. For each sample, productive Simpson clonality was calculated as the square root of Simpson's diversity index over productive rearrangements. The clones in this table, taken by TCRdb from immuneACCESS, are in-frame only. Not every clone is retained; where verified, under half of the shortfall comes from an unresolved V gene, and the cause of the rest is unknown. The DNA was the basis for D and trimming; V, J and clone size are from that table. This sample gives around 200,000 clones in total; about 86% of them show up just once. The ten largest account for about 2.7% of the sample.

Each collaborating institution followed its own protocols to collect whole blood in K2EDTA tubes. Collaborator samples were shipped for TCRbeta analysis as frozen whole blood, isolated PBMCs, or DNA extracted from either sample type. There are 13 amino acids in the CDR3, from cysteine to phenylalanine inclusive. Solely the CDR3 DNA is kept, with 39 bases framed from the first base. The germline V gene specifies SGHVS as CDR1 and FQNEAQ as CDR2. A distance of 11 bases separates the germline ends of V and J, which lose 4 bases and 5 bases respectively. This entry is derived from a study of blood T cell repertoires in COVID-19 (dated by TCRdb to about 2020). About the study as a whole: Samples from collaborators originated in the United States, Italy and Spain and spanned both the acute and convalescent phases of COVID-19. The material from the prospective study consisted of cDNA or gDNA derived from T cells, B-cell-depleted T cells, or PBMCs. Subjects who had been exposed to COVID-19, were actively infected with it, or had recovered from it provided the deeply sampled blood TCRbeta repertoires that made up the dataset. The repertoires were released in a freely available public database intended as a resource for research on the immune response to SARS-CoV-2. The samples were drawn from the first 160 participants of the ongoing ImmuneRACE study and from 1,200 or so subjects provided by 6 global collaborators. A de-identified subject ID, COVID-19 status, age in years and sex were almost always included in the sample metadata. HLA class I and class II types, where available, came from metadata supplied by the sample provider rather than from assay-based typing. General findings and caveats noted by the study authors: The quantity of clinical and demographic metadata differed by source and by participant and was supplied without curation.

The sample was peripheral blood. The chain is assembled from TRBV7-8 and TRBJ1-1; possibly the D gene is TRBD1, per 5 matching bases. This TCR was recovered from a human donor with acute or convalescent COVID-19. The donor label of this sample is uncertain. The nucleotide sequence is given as TGTGCCAGCAGCTCACAGGTTCAGACTGAAGCTTTCTTT. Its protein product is CASSSQVQTEAFF.